This is a list of T cell receptor beta chains from one sample in a study of CD8 T cells in ankylosing spondylitis. TCRdb independently ran MiXCR on the 5' RACE reads; one entry per CDR3 protein. Here the sample spans about 330,000 distinct CDR3 sequences, approximately 8% being singletons. The specimen was blood, either unsorted or a sorted T cell fraction (not recorded which). Receptors were obtained from a male donor with ankylosing spondylitis. Each CDR3 is given with its conserved first and last residue.

J gene	V gene	CDR3 protein
TRBJ2-2	TRBV5-1	CASSLPAGQATGELFF
TRBJ2-1	TRBV5-1	CASSLDTGSNEQFF
TRBJ2-1	TRBV20-1	CSAVRGLAANTYNEQFF
TRBJ2-7	TRBV4-1	CASSQERTSGVSYEQYF
TRBJ2-5	TRBV12-3/TRBV12-4	CASSLPSGGPGETQYF
TRBJ2-1	TRBV3-1	CASSPLGQSYNEQFF
TRBJ1-4	TRBV12-3/TRBV12-4	CASSLSVGTNEKLFF
TRBJ2-2	TRBV4-3	CASSQDTGSYTGELFF
TRBJ2-4	TRBV6-5	CASSYGEAKNIQYF
TRBJ1-1	TRBV7-9	CASILQGAGEAFF
TRBJ1-1	TRBV10-3	CAIRRQGSEAFF
TRBJ2-1	TRBV10-3	CAIRPRESYNEQFF
TRBJ1-4	TRBV7-2	CASSLATNEKLFF
TRBJ2-7	TRBV27	CASSPTLAGVVEQYF
TRBJ2-1	TRBV15	CATSRDRGNNEQFF
TRBJ1-6	TRBV7-3	CASSARPGSSSPLHF
TRBJ1-1	TRBV18	CASSSRGDTEAFF
TRBJ2-2	TRBV28	CASRGVAGELFF
TRBJ1-2	TRBV14	CASSQGPGHHYGYTF
TRBJ2-6	TRBV19	CASRQSKGSGANVLTF
TRBJ1-6	TRBV18	CASSPSRNSPLHF
TRBJ1-6	TRBV12-3/TRBV12-4	CASSLGGSGSPLHF